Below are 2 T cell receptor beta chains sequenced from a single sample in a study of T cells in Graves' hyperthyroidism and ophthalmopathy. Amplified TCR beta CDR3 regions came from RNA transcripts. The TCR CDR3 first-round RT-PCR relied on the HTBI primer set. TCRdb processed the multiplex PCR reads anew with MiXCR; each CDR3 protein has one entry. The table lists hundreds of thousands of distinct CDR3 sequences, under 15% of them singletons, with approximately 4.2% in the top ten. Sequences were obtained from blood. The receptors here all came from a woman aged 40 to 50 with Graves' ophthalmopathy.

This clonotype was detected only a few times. CDR3: CATSEPQWEWAEAFF. The CDR3 DNA reads as TGTGCCACCAGTGAGCCACAGTGGGAATGGGCTGAAGCTTTCTTT. The chain is built from TRBV24-1 and TRBJ1-1; D gene uncertain. The CDR3 loop spans 15 amino acids. Germline V gene lookup returns CDR1 KGHDR and CDR2 SFDVKD. V gave up 4 bases and J gave up 6 bases, with 17 bases separating them.

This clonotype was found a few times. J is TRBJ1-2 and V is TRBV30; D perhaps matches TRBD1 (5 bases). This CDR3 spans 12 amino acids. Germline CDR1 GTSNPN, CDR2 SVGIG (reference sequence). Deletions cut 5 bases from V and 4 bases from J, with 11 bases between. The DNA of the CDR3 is TGTGCCTGGTCCACCGGGGCCTATGGCTACACCTTC. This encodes CAWSTGAYGYTF.